This T cell receptor (beta chain) is drawn from a study of cytomegalovirus exposure and HLA in healthy donors. Overall study findings and caveats: Overall, approximately 180 TCR beta chains were annotated as cytomegalovirus-associated.

Whether this donor was CMV seropositive was not recorded. In its sample, this clone was seen a few times. What it recognizes is unknown. A junction end diverges from the germline sequence, so it may reflect a read error. Vbeta (60) and Jbeta (13) primers were used in the PCR. Method: immunoSEQ multiplex PCR; TCRdb's copy keeps in-frame clones and lacks some. The profile shows 150,000 to 200,000 clones, roughly 76% of them singletons. Sequencing used PBMCs. The TCR was taken from a human donor in good health.

CDR3 nucleotides: TGTGCCAGCAGAGAAGCGGGGGGGCGAGTTGATGAGCAGTTCTTC. Translation gives CASREAGGRVDEQFF. The chain carries TRBV6-1 and TRBJ2-1, with 10 bases that match TRBD2. This CDR3 is 15 amino acids long. Per the germline V gene, CDR1 is MNHNS and CDR2 is SASEGT.